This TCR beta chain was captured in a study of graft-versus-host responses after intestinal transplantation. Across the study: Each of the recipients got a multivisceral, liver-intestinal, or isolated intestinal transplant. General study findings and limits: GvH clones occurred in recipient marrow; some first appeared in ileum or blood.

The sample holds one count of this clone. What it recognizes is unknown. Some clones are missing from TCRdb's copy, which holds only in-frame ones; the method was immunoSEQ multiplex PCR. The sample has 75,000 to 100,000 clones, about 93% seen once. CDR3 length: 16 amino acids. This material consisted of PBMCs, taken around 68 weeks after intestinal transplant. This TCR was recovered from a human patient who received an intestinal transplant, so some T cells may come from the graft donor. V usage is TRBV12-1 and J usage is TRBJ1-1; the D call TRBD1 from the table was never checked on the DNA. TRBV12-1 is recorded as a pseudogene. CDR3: CASSREPRTGGTEAFF. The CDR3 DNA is TGTGCCAGCAGCCGCGAACCTAGGACAGGGGGCACTGAAGCTTTCTTT.